This is a list of T cell receptor beta chains from one sample in a study of T cell repertoires in cytomegalovirus infection. In TCRdb, the reads were re-called with MiXCR into one record per CDR3 protein. Of hundreds of thousands of distinct CDR3 sequences listed, about 33% are singletons. Their antigens are not known. Sequences were derived from cultured PBMCs, sampled from culture after CMV antigen stimulation. The receptors stem from a human donor in good health (CMV status not recorded). Some clones in this sample may be carry-over from other donors' samples. CDR3s include the opening cysteine and the closing phenylalanine or tryptophan. A D gene is named only where the DNA matches it firmly. Clone size is stated in some rows and not others, as once, few, many or a class when expanded.

V: TRBV5-1; size: -; D: -; J: TRBJ2-1; DNA: TGCGCCAGCAGCTCGCCCGGGCTTTTGGAGCAGTTCTTC; CDR3: CASSSPGLLEQFF
V: TRBV4-1; size: -; D: TRBD2; J: TRBJ2-1; DNA: TGCGCCAGCAGCCAGACTAGCGTCACTGAGCAGTTCTTC; CDR3: CASSQTSVTEQFF
V: TRBV5-4; size: many; D: -; J: TRBJ2-5; DNA: TGTGCCAGCAGTCCCGGCGGGGTTCAAGAGACCCAGTACTTC; CDR3: CASSPGGVQETQYF
V: TRBV7-2; size: few; D: -; J: TRBJ2-1; DNA: TGTGCCAGCAGCCCCCGTCCGGGCCACAATGAGCAGTTCTTC; CDR3: CASSPRPGHNEQFF
V: TRBV27; size: -; D: TRBD2; J: TRBJ2-2; DNA: TGTGCCAGCAGGCCCGGGACTAGGAACACCGGGGAGCTGTTTTTT; CDR3: CASRPGTRNTGELFF
V: TRBV20-1; size: -; D: -; J: TRBJ2-4; DNA: TGCAGTGCGGGGGCCGGGTACTTC; CDR3: CSAGAGYF
V: TRBV7-2; size: -; D: TRBD2; J: TRBJ2-1; DNA: TGTGCCAGCAGCTTAGATAATAGCGGGAGGGGTAAGTTCTTC; CDR3: CASSLDNSGRGKFF
V: TRBV11-3; size: few; D: -; J: TRBJ2-2; DNA: TGTGCCAGTACCTCGGGACCGAACACCGGGGAGCTGTTTTTT; CDR3: CASTSGPNTGELFF
V: TRBV7-2; size: -; D: TRBD2; J: TRBJ2-3; DNA: TGTGCCAGCAGCCATCTAGCGGGAGGTGGAGATACGCAGTATTTT; CDR3: CASSHLAGGGDTQYF
V: TRBV7-2; size: few; D: -; J: TRBJ1-2; DNA: TGTGCCAGCAGCTTACTGGACAGTAAATGGGTAACCTATGGCTACACCTTC; CDR3: CASSLLDSKWVTYGYTF
V: TRBV6-6; size: few; D: -; J: TRBJ1-2; DNA: TGTGCCAGCAGTTACTCGAAAGGGATCTATGGCTACACCTTC; CDR3: CASSYSKGIYGYTF
V: TRBV4-1; size: -; D: TRBD2; J: TRBJ2-7; DNA: TGCGCCAGCAGCCTAACTAGCGGGTTGAACGAGCAGTACTTC; CDR3: CASSLTSGLNEQYF
V: TRBV7-9; size: -; D: -; J: TRBJ2-7; DNA: TGTGCCAGCAGCCCAAACAGGGTTTTACAAGGGTACGAGCAGTACTTC; CDR3: CASSPNRVLQGYEQYF
V: TRBV13; size: -; D: -; J: TRBJ1-6; DNA: TGTGCCAGCAGCAGACGCTTTGGACTCATGGTCAATTCACCCCTCCACTTT; CDR3: CASSRRFGLMVNSPLHF
V: TRBV20-1; size: -; D: -; J: TRBJ2-7; DNA: TGCAGTGCTCAAGGGAGCTCCTACGAGCAGTACTTC; CDR3: CSAQGSSYEQYF
V: TRBV14; size: once; D: -; J: TRBJ2-1; DNA: TGTGCCAGCCAAGGAGCGGTATACAATGAGCAGTTCTTC; CDR3: CASQGAVYNEQFF
V: TRBV13; size: -; D: -; J: TRBJ1-1; DNA: TGTGCCAGCAGCCAAAAAATCGGGGGGGGGAACACTGAAGCTTTCTTT; CDR3: CASSQKIGGGNTEAFF
V: TRBV7-2; size: -; D: TRBD2; J: TRBJ2-5; DNA: TGTGCCAGCAGCTCGCACCTAAGAGCGGGAGGTAGTGAGACCCAGTACTTC; CDR3: CASSSHLRAGGSETQYF
V: TRBV27; size: -; D: -; J: TRBJ2-5; DNA: TGTGCCAGCAGCCTGACCCAGTACCAAGAGACCCAGTACTTC; CDR3: CASSLTQYQETQYF
V: TRBV19; size: few; D: TRBD1; J: TRBJ1-2; DNA: TGTGCCAGTACCCCGGGGACAGGGGGTTCTGGCTACACCTTC; CDR3: CASTPGTGGSGYTF
V: TRBV10-3; size: -; D: TRBD2; J: TRBJ2-3; DNA: TGTGCCATCAGTGAGGGGACTAGCTCAGCAGATACGCAGTATTTT; CDR3: CAISEGTSSADTQYF
V: TRBV7-8; size: few; D: -; J: TRBJ1-1; DNA: TGTGCCAGCAGCTCTGGGGGCCCAGATGAAGCTTTCTTT; CDR3: CASSSGGPDEAFF
V: TRBV19; size: few; D: -; J: TRBJ2-4; DNA: TGTGCCAGTGGTGGAGGTGATCAGTACTTC; CDR3: CASGGGDQYF
V: TRBV12-5; size: few; D: TRBD1; J: TRBJ2-5; DNA: TGTGCTAGTGGTTTGGTACCGGGACAGCAAGAGACCCAGTACTTC; CDR3: CASGLVPGQQETQYF
V: TRBV20-1; size: few; D: TRBD2; J: TRBJ2-3; DNA: TGCAGTGCTAGGCGGGAGGGGCAGAGAAATACGCAGTATTTT; CDR3: CSARREGQRNTQYF
V: TRBV12-5; size: -; D: TRBD1; J: TRBJ2-1; DNA: TGTGCTAGTGGTCCCCCTCCGGGACAGGGTTACAATGAGCAGTTCTTC; CDR3: CASGPPPGQGYNEQFF
V: TRBV12-3/TRBV12-4; size: -; D: TRBD2; J: TRBJ2-1; DNA: TGTGCCAGCAGTCTCTCAGCGGGAGTTGGTGAGCAGTTCTTC; CDR3: CASSLSAGVGEQFF
V: TRBV14; size: few; D: -; J: TRBJ2-4; DNA: TGTGCCAGCAGCCAAGATTATTGGTCTGGAGGGGAGGTTGAGAGAAACATTCAGTACTTC; CDR3: CASSQDYWSGGEVERNIQYF
V: TRBV7-6; size: -; D: -; J: TRBJ1-2; DNA: TGTGCCAGCAGCTTACCAGGGAGGGATGGCTACACCTTC; CDR3: CASSLPGRDGYTF
V: TRBV29-1; size: -; D: TRBD2; J: TRBJ2-3; DNA: TGCACCATTGGGGGGGAGATCGTAGATACGCAGTATTTT; CDR3: CTIGGEIVDTQYF
V: TRBV20-1; size: -; D: -; J: TRBJ1-2; DNA: TGCAGTGCGACCGCCCAGGAGCTACCCCACTATGGCTACACCTTC; CDR3: CSATAQELPHYGYTF
V: TRBV18; size: -; D: -; J: TRBJ2-2; DNA: TGTGCCAGCTCACCAAGGTCCGAGTTATACGGGGAGCTGTTTTTT; CDR3: CASSPRSELYGELFF
V: TRBV6-2/TRBV6-3; size: few; D: TRBD2; J: TRBJ2-1; DNA: TGTGCCAGCAGTTATCCCCACCGGACTAGCGGGAGAATATATGAGCAGTTCTTC; CDR3: CASSYPHRTSGRIYEQFF
V: TRBV11-1; size: -; D: TRBD2; J: TRBJ2-7; DNA: TGTGCCAGCAGCTTCGGACTAGGGACCTACGAGCAGTACTTC; CDR3: CASSFGLGTYEQYF
V: TRBV11-3; size: few; D: -; J: TRBJ2-1; DNA: TGTGCCAGCAGCTTAGATAGTTCCGGTGGTCTGAACAATGAGCAGTTCTTC; CDR3: CASSLDSSGGLNNEQFF
V: TRBV14; size: -; D: TRBD2; J: TRBJ2-1; DNA: TGTGCCAGCAGCCAAGAAAAATCTCAGCCGAGACTAGCGGGAGGGAGCTCCTACAATGAGCAGTTCTTC; CDR3: CASSQEKSQPRLAGGSSYNEQFF
V: TRBV7-8; size: medium-sized; D: -; J: TRBJ2-1; DNA: TGTGCCAGCAGCTTCCAGGAACTGAGAGAGCAGTTCTTC; CDR3: CASSFQELREQFF
V: TRBV20-1; size: -; D: TRBD1; J: TRBJ1-2; DNA: TGCAGTGCCAAGGCCCGGAACAGGGGGAACTGTGGCTACACCTTC; CDR3: CSAKARNRGNCGYTF
V: TRBV4-3; size: few; D: -; J: TRBJ2-7; DNA: TGCGCCAGCAGCCAAGAATGGCAGGGGTCGCGCGAGCAGTACTTC; CDR3: CASSQEWQGSREQYF
V: TRBV27; size: few; D: TRBD1; J: TRBJ2-5; DNA: TGTGCCAGCAGACCGACGACAGGGGAGACCCAGTACTTC; CDR3: CASRPTTGETQYF
V: TRBV7-4; size: few; D: TRBD1; J: TRBJ2-2; DNA: TGTGCCAGCAGCTTGACAGGGGTCACCGGGGAGCTGTTTTTT; CDR3: CASSLTGVTGELFF
V: TRBV6-8; size: -; D: -; J: TRBJ2-7; DNA: TGTGCCAGCAGTTACCTCCCCCGGTACGAGCAGTACTTC; CDR3: CASSYLPRYEQYF
V: TRBV7-9; size: many; D: TRBD2; J: TRBJ2-1; DNA: TGTGCCAGCAGCTCCGGGACTAGTAAACTGTTCTTC; CDR3: CASSSGTSKLFF
V: TRBV2; size: -; D: -; J: TRBJ2-1; DNA: TGTGCCAGCACGACAATAGAGAAAAGCTCCTACAATGAGCAGTTCTTC; CDR3: CASTTIEKSSYNEQFF
V: TRBV7-2; size: few; D: -; J: TRBJ1-5; DNA: TGTGCCAGCAGCTTACGGGTCGGTCTGGAGACAGACCACAATCAGCCCCAGCATTTT; CDR3: CASSLRVGLETDHNQPQHF
V: TRBV5-6; size: few; D: TRBD1; J: TRBJ1-4; DNA: TGTGCCAGCAGCCTCGGACAGGATTATAATGAAAAACTGTTTTTT; CDR3: CASSLGQDYNEKLFF
V: TRBV27; size: few; D: TRBD2; J: TRBJ2-7; DNA: TGTGCCAGCAGTCCGACTAGCGGGCGGTCTTACGAGCAGTACTTC; CDR3: CASSPTSGRSYEQYF
V: TRBV29-1; size: many; D: -; J: TRBJ1-3; DNA: TGCAGCGTTAGCCAGGGCCAAGGAAACACCATATATTTT; CDR3: CSVSQGQGNTIYF
V: TRBV6-6; size: -; D: TRBD2; J: TRBJ2-2; DNA: TGTGCCTCAACCTCGAGAGCGGGAGGGTCGAGCACCGGGGAGCTGTTTTTT; CDR3: CASTSRAGGSSTGELFF
V: TRBV7-2; size: few; D: -; J: TRBJ2-6; DNA: TGTGCCAGCAGCCCGGGCTGGTTATCGAGTAGGGCCAACGTCCTGACTTTC; CDR3: CASSPGWLSSRANVLTF
V: TRBV7-2; size: -; D: TRBD2; J: TRBJ2-1; DNA: TGTGCCAGCAGCTTATCTACTAGCGGGAGTGCCAATGAGCAGTTCTTC; CDR3: CASSLSTSGSANEQFF
V: TRBV6-6; size: -; D: -; J: TRBJ2-5; DNA: TGTGCCAGCAGTGAGACGGGGGCTAGGACAGAGACCCAGTACTTC; CDR3: CASSETGARTETQYF
V: TRBV6-2/TRBV6-3; size: few; D: -; J: TRBJ2-1; DNA: TGTGCCAGCAGTCTAGAAGGGCGAGCGCCTAATGAGCAGTTCTTC; CDR3: CASSLEGRAPNEQFF
V: TRBV7-2; size: -; D: -; J: TRBJ2-3; DNA: TGTGCCAGCAGCTCCACTTTATTAGCGGGGGACAGGGATACGCAGTATTTT; CDR3: CASSSTLLAGDRDTQYF
V: TRBV4-2; size: -; D: -; J: TRBJ2-1; DNA: TGTGCCAGCAGCCCCCGCCTACCGAGGAATGAGCAGTTCTTC; CDR3: CASSPRLPRNEQFF
V: TRBV28; size: -; D: -; J: TRBJ2-7; DNA: TGTGCCAGCAGTTTACCGGGACTTTACTCCTACGAGCAGTACTTC; CDR3: CASSLPGLYSYEQYF
V: TRBV11-2; size: many; D: -; J: TRBJ2-5; DNA: TGTGCCAGCAGCTTAGATCCCCTACCGTACCAAGAGACCCAGTACTTC; CDR3: CASSLDPLPYQETQYF